Listed here are 32 T cell receptor beta chains from one sample, sequenced in a study of tumor-infiltrating lymphocytes in localized non-small cell lung cancer. Profiled with immunoSEQ multiplex PCR; TCRdb holds only in-frame clones, not every one. The sample shows around 16,000 clones, about 42% of them seen only once. Sequences were obtained from lung tumor tissue. These TCRs come from a human donor with non-small cell lung cancer.

There are a few counts of this clone. The chain couples TRBV28 to TRBJ2-7, with D unresolved. With 8 bases removed from V and 6 bases from J, the gap between germline ends came to 11 bases. This CDR3 contains 11 residues. Germline V CDR1 and CDR2: MDHEN, SYDVKM. Written as DNA, the CDR3 is TGTGCCAGCCGGTCCCTTACCGAGCAGTACTTC. As protein: CASRSLTEQYF.

This clone showed up many times. The chain uses TRBV7-9 and TRBJ2-7; tentatively, D is TRBD1 (5 bases). The germline V gene encodes CDR1 SEHNR and CDR2 FQNEAQ (reference sequence). The CDR3 covers 12 residues. Trimming stripped 6 bases from V and 5 bases from J, with 11 bases between. Here the CDR3 reads CASSPQGNEQYF. CDR3 DNA: TGTGCCAGCAGTCCTCAGGGTAACGAGCAGTACTTC.

The rearrangement links TRBV28 to TRBJ1-6; D remains ambiguous. Per the germline V gene, CDR1 is MDHEN and CDR2 is SYDVKM. The CDR3 length is 15 residues. Trimming left V 2 bases short and J 0 bases short, with 5 bases between. CDR3 sequence: CASSLRDSYNSPLHF. CDR3 nucleotides: TGTGCCAGCAGTTTAAGAGACTCCTATAATTCACCCCTCCACTTT.

This clone was seen only a few times. The V gene is TRBV19, the J gene TRBJ2-7, with 9 bases that match TRBD1. V lost 3 bases, J lost 6 bases, and 12 bases stayed unmatched. The germline V gene encodes CDR1 LNHDA and CDR2 SQIVND (reference sequence). This CDR3 is built from 16 residues. The CDR3 DNA is TGTGCCAGTAGTATTACCCTGGGACAGGGAAAGTCCGAGCAGTACTTC. Amino acids: CASSITLGQGKSEQYF.

The gene calls are TRBV7-2 and TRBJ1-4; 11 nucleotides align to TRBD1. From germline, CDR1 is SGHTA and CDR2 FQGNSA. V gave up 1 base and J gave up 6 bases; unmatched junction bases: 1. The CDR3 is made up of 15 amino acids. In nucleotides, the CDR3 is TGTGCCAGCAGCTTAGGGACAGGGGGCTATGAAAAACTGTTTTTT. Protein sequence: CASSLGTGGYEKLFF.

Only a few counts were recorded for this clone. The genes are TRBV19 and TRBJ1-1; a possible D gene is TRBD1 (5 bases). The CDR3 contains 17 residues. Per germline, CDR1 LNHDA and CDR2 SQIVND (reference sequence). V lost 7 bases to trimming and J lost 4 bases, with 25 bases between them. The CDR3 sequence: CASTPPGPGSFPTEAFF. The CDR3 nucleotides read TGTGCCAGTACCCCGCCTGGGCCAGGGAGCTTCCCCACTGAAGCTTTCTTT. Variable domain in full (rest from reference TRBV19 and TRBJ1-1): DGGITQSPKYLFRKEGQNVTLSCEQNLNHDAMYWYRQDPGQGLRLIYYSQIVNDFQKGDIAEGYSVSREKKESFPLTVTSAQKNPTAFYLCASTPPGPGSFPTEAFFGQGTRLTVV.

The chain carries TRBV7-8 and TRBJ1-6; D may be TRBD1 (6 bases). The CDR3 loop spans 13 amino acids. Germline V CDR1 and CDR2: SGHVS, FQNEAQ. Trimming left V 5 bases short and J 9 bases short, with 11 bases between. CDR3 in amino acids: CASSPQGLSPLHF. CDR3 DNA: TGTGCCAGCAGCCCCCAGGGGCTTTCACCCCTCCACTTT.

This chain connects TRBV2 to TRBJ2-7; D gene uncertain. Between the trimmed V and J ends, which lost 4 bases and 6 bases, there was a span of 16 bases. Germline assignment: CDR1 SNHLY and CDR2 FYNNEI. This CDR3 region has 14 residues. CDR3 amino acids: CASSGFGGLREQYF. CDR3 in DNA: TGTGCCAGCAGTGGTTTCGGCGGCTTACGCGAGCAGTACTTC.

Ten or more counts support this clone. The chain is built from TRBV5-1 and TRBJ1-3, with a weak D call TRBD1 (6 bases). This CDR3 is 14 amino acids long. Trimming left V 0 bases short and J 8 bases short, with 12 bases between. CDR1 is SGHRS and CDR2 is YFSETQ in the germline V gene. The CDR3 region has the DNA TGCGCCAGCAGCTTGGAATCCAGGGGTCACACCATATATTTT. This sequence encodes CASSLESRGHTIYF.

The chain links TRBV4-1 to TRBJ1-5; possible D gene TRBD1, 5 bases. Per germline, CDR1 MGHRA and CDR2 YSYEKL. V gave up 4 bases and J gave up 6 bases, with 19 bases separating them. The CDR3 consists of 16 residues. CDR3: CASSRSGTREPQPQHF. Written as DNA, the CDR3 is TGCGCCAGCAGCCGATCCGGGACCAGGGAGCCTCAGCCCCAGCATTTT.

The chain is built from TRBV7-7 and TRBJ2-3, with TRBD2 identical over 12 bases. The CDR3 is made up of 17 amino acids. The V and J ends lost 5 bases and 5 bases, in that order; junction bases with no gene match: 11. Germline CDR1 SSHAT, CDR2 FNYEAQ (reference sequence). The CDR3 loop reads CASSLLAGGQGRDTQYF. The CDR3, as DNA: TGTGCCAGCAGCCTCCTAGCGGGGGGGCAGGGTAGAGATACGCAGTATTTT.

This clone was detected only a few times. The genes are TRBV27 and TRBJ2-1, with 7 bases that match TRBD1. With V trimmed by 6 bases and J by 4 bases, 6 bases remained unmatched. This CDR3 is 14 amino acids long. Per the germline V gene, CDR1 is MNHEY and CDR2 is SMNVEV (reference sequence). CDR3 protein: CASSRGGAYNEQFF. The CDR3, as DNA: TGTGCCAGCAGCCGAGGGGGCGCATACAATGAGCAGTTCTTC.

The chain combines TRBV7-2 with TRBJ1-1; no firm D call. Per the germline V gene, CDR1 is SGHTA and CDR2 is FQGNSA. This CDR3 spans 12 amino acids. The ends were cut back, 5 bases at V and 4 bases at J, with 8 bases in the middle. CDR3 DNA: TGTGCCAGCAGCCCCGGGCGCACTGAAGCTTTCTTT. Protein: CASSPGRTEAFF.

The table lists this clone with a few counts. The rearrangement links TRBV10-3 to TRBJ1-6; D call uncertain. CDR1 and CDR2 from the germline V gene are ENHRY and SYGVKD. The V end lost 8 bases, the J end lost 8 bases, and 13 bases lay between the germline ends. The CDR3 runs 13 residues. CDR3 residues: CAIRGPGDSPLHF. DNA for the CDR3: TGTGCCATCCGGGGTCCGGGAGATTCACCCCTCCACTTT.

This clone was recorded at least ten times. V usage is TRBV10-3 and J usage is TRBJ2-7; tentatively, D is TRBD2 (6 bases). CDR3 length equals 14 residues. V lost 6 bases to trimming and J lost 5 bases, with 17 bases between them. From germline, CDR1 is ENHRY and CDR2 SYGVKD. This chain's CDR3 is CAIRGTGTSNEQYF. The CDR3 bases are TGTGCCATCAGGGGGACCGGGACTTCCAACGAGCAGTACTTC.

The chain employs TRBV4-2 and TRBJ2-3, with D perhaps given as TRBD1 or TRBD2 (7 bases each). The CDR3 covers 15 residues. With 4 bases removed from V and 8 bases from J, the gap between germline ends came to 19 bases. Germline CDR1 reads LGHNA; CDR2 reads YNFKEQ. CDR3 loop: CASSRPGGGPSTQYF. CDR3 in DNA: TGTGCCAGCAGCCGACCAGGGGGGGGGCCATCTACGCAGTATTTT.

This clone was picked up one time. The chain links TRBV7-2 to TRBJ1-3, with D maybe TRBD1 (5 bases). Trimming stripped 10 bases from V and 2 bases from J, with 15 bases between. CDR1 SGHTA and CDR2 FQGNSA come from the germline V gene. The CDR3 length is 14 residues. The CDR3 protein is CATTAGATGNTIYF. The CDR3 coding sequence is TGTGCCACCACCGCCGGGGCGACTGGAAACACCATATATTTT.

The chain uses TRBV11-3 and TRBJ2-1; D is undetermined. There are 12 residues in the CDR3. Trimming took off 5 bases at V and 4 bases at J, with 6 bases between the two ends. Germline CDR1 reads SGHNT; CDR2 reads YENEEA. This chain's CDR3 is CASSIGYNEQFF. The DNA for the CDR3 is TGTGCCAGCAGCATTGGGTACAATGAGCAGTTCTTC.

The chain employs TRBV2 and TRBJ1-5; possibly TRBD1 for D (6 bases). The V gene lost 5 bases and the J gene lost 0 bases, with 14 bases spanning the gap. Germline values: CDR1 SNHLY, CDR2 FYNNEI. This CDR3 comprises 16 residues. Written as DNA, the CDR3 is TGTGCCAGCAGTCGGACAGAGTCTTATAGCAATCAGCCCCAGCATTTT. Translation gives CASSRTESYSNQPQHF.

This clone appeared a few times. J is TRBJ1-1 and V is TRBV5-1, with D possibly being TRBD1 (5 bases). CDR1 is SGHRS, CDR2 YFSETQ, per germline. The ends were cut back, 4 bases at V and 4 bases at J, with 14 bases in the middle. There are 14 residues in the CDR3. CDR3 in DNA: TGCGCCAGCAGCAGGCAGGGCGGGGGCACTGAAGCTTTCTTT. As protein: CASSRQGGGTEAFF. Full variable domain (missing parts from reference TRBV5-1 and TRBJ1-1): KAGVTQTPRYLIKTRGQQVTLSCSPISGHRSVSWYQQTPGQGLQFLFEYFSETQRNKGNFPGRFSGRQFSNSRSEMNVSTLELGDSALYLCASSRQGGGTEAFFGQGTRLTVV.

This clone is judged medium-sized. The rearrangement uses TRBV19 and TRBJ2-2, with D uncertain. The CDR3 totals 13 residues. Deletions cut 5 bases from V and 4 bases from J, with 8 bases between. Germline V gives CDR1 LNHDA, CDR2 SQIVND (reference sequence). The CDR3 sequence: CASSEQFTGELFF. CDR3 coding DNA: TGTGCCAGTAGTGAACAGTTCACCGGGGAGCTGTTTTTT.

The chain links TRBV18 to TRBJ1-6; TRBD1 might be the D (6 bases). V lost 0 bases, J lost 7 bases, and 10 bases lay in between. The CDR3 is made up of 15 amino acids. From germline, CDR1 is KGHSH and CDR2 LQKENI. The DNA of the CDR3 is TGTGCCAGCTCACCACCGACAGGAGGCAATTCACCCCTCCACTTT. Its translation: CASSPPTGGNSPLHF.

This clone has more than one count but fewer than ten. The rearrangement links TRBV9 to TRBJ2-5; 7 bases line up with TRBD2. J gave up 1 base and V 3 bases, and 3 bases lay outside the gene matches. CDR1 SGDLS and CDR2 YYNGEE come from the germline V gene. The CDR3 is 14 residues long. Written as DNA, the CDR3 is TGTGCCAGCAGCGGGGTAGCGGGCCAAGAGACCCAGTACTTC. This codes for CASSGVAGQETQYF.

By share, this clone counts as medium-sized. This chain connects TRBV9 to TRBJ2-7; 15 nucleotides align to TRBD2. The germline gives CDR1 SGDLS, CDR2 YYNGEE. The trim removed 4 bases at V and 6 bases at J, leaving 5 bases unmatched. The CDR3 spans 15 residues. The CDR3 is CASSPGLAGGLEQYF. DNA for the CDR3: TGTGCCAGCAGCCCCGGACTAGCGGGGGGGCTCGAGCAGTACTTC.

By share of the sample, this clone is medium-sized. The chain joins TRBV6-5 to TRBJ2-1, with D hard to call. V lost 2 bases, J lost 5 bases, and 16 bases lay in between. The CDR3 length is 16 residues. Germline CDR1 MNHEY, CDR2 SVGAGI. DNA for the CDR3: TGTGCCAGCAGTTACGCTGCCGGCGTGGTGAACAATGAGCAGTTCTTC. The encoded protein is CASSYAAGVVNNEQFF.

A few counts support this clone. V is TRBV2 and J is TRBJ1-1; 8 bases agree with TRBD1. With V trimmed by 6 bases and J by 1 base, 4 bases remained unmatched. Per the germline V gene, CDR1 is SNHLY and CDR2 is FYNNEI. The CDR3 loop spans 14 amino acids. The CDR3 DNA is TGTGCCAGCAGACTAGGGACAGGGAACACTGAAGCTTTCTTT. It codes for CASRLGTGNTEAFF.

This clone was observed a handful of times. This chain links TRBV11-2 with TRBJ1-4, with TRBD1 identical over 10 bases. This CDR3 contains 15 residues. The V segment lost 2 bases and the J segment 7 bases; nucleotides outside the gene matches: 4. Germline V gene data show CDR1 as SGHAT and CDR2 as FQNNGV. The CDR3 spells CASSLSTGGSEKLFF. The DNA of the CDR3 is TGTGCCAGCAGCTTATCGACAGGGGGCAGTGAAAAACTGTTTTTT.

The chain has TRBV19 and TRBJ1-5; possible D gene TRBD1, 5 bases. Germline V gives CDR1 LNHDA, CDR2 SQIVND (reference sequence). The CDR3 has 15 residues. V was clipped by 4 bases and J by 0 bases, with 10 bases between them. CDR3 sequence: CASSSQGLSNQPQHF. DNA of the CDR3: TGTGCCAGTAGTAGCCAGGGACTTAGCAATCAGCCCCAGCATTTT.

The chain is built from TRBV5-1 and TRBJ2-7, with 9 positions matching TRBD2. This CDR3 region has 13 residues. Germline V gene data show CDR1 as SGHRS and CDR2 as YFSETQ. J gave up 5 bases and V 4 bases, and 4 bases lay outside the gene matches. The chain's CDR3 is CASSPLAGNEQYF. DNA of the CDR3: TGCGCCAGCAGCCCTCTAGCGGGGAACGAGCAGTACTTC.

This clone was seen only a few times. This chain connects TRBV19 to TRBJ2-7, with a weak D call TRBD2 (6 bases). CDR1 LNHDA and CDR2 SQIVND come from the germline V gene (reference sequence). This CDR3 region has 15 residues. Trimming shortened V by 10 bases and J by 1 base, and 20 bases separated the two germline ends. CDR3 residues: CATTLGDGTSYEQYF. DNA of the CDR3: TGTGCCACTACGTTGGGGGACGGGACTTCCTACGAGCAGTACTTC.

The chain uses TRBV6-1 and TRBJ2-7; tentatively, D is TRBD1 (5 bases). The CDR3 runs 13 residues. Germline values: CDR1 MNHNS, CDR2 SASEGT. V was shortened by 5 bases and J by 0 bases, with 8 bases between the two germline ends. The chain's CDR3 is CASSPGRSYEQYF. The DNA for the CDR3 is TGTGCCAGCAGTCCAGGGCGCTCCTACGAGCAGTACTTC.

This rearrangement joins TRBV7-3 to TRBJ2-3; possibly TRBD1 or TRBD2 for D (6 bases each). With 1 base removed from V and 3 bases from J, the gap between germline ends came to 11 bases. Germline CDR1 and CDR2: SGHTA and FQGTGA. This CDR3 has 15 residues. In DNA, the CDR3 is TGTGCCAGCAGCTTAATAGGGGGGATGACAGATACGCAGTATTTT. Translating gives CASSLIGGMTDTQYF.